What follows is one T cell receptor (beta chain) and its context. Libraries were prepared by immunoSEQ multiplex PCR; TCRdb keeps only in-frame clonotypes and omits some of them. The table has roughly 46,000 clones, approximately 85% seen once. The time point was: peripheral blood 6 weeks after treatment start. The patients had locally advanced or metastatic urothelial carcinoma. Each patient supplied 1 to 8 pretreatment and on-treatment samples. The record originates from a study of PD-L1 blockade in urothelial cancer. The CDR3 consists of 13 residues. The V gene's germline CDR1 is SNHLY and CDR2 FYNNEI. V lost 5 bases and J 1 base, leaving 9 bases between the germline ends.

This rearrangement joins TRBV2 to TRBJ2-7; a possible D gene is TRBD1 (6 bases). This specimen was PBMCs, taken around atezolizumab (anti-PD-L1) treatment. This clonotype was sampled from a man between 50 and 59 years old with urothelial cancer. The DNA of the CDR3 is TGTGCCAGCAGTTTTGGACAGTCCTACGAGCAGTACTTC. Amino acid sequence: CASSFGQSYEQYF.